The 13 T cell receptor beta chains presented below share a single source sample, sequenced in a study of beta chain features in type 1 diabetes. The study reverse transcribed the entire isolated RNA, so it sequenced expressed TCRB transcripts. This table comes from immunoSEQ multiplex PCR, and its TCRdb copy is limited to in-frame clones, with some not included. The sample has about 150,000 clones, just over 9% seen once. Sequencing was done on a sample of central memory CD4+ T cells from blood. Receptors originate from a woman under 30 in good health.

This clone was recorded a few times. This chain connects TRBV11-2 to TRBJ2-5; 10 bases are shared with TRBD2. The CDR3 is made up of 14 amino acids. The germline V gene encodes CDR1 SGHAT and CDR2 FQNNGV. V shed 2 bases and J 5 bases; nucleotides not matched to a gene: 2. The CDR3 DNA reads as TGTGCCAGCAGCTTAATAGCGGGGGGTGAGACCCAGTACTTC. It translates to CASSLIAGGETQYF.

This clone was found a few times. The CDR3 reads CASTTGRTGELFF. The CDR3 DNA reads TGTGCCAGCACGACGGGGAGGACCGGGGAGCTGTTTTTT. J is TRBJ2-2 and V is TRBV27, with a weak D call TRBD2 (6 bases). The ends were cut back, 7 bases at V and 5 bases at J, with 11 bases in the middle. Germline V gene sequence: CDR1 MNHEY, CDR2 SMNVEV (reference sequence). The CDR3 has 13 residues.

The rearrangement joins TRBV5-1 to TRBJ1-5; tentatively, D is TRBD1 (5 bases). This CDR3 comprises 15 residues. Per the germline V gene, CDR1 is SGHRS and CDR2 is YFSETQ. V gave up 0 bases and J gave up 5 bases, with 12 bases separating them. The CDR3 sequence is CASSLAGDRHQPQHF. CDR3 DNA sequence: TGCGCCAGCAGCTTGGCCGGCGACAGACATCAGCCCCAGCATTTT.

The rearrangement joins TRBV12-5 to TRBJ2-7; 9 nucleotides agree with TRBD1. The CDR3 covers 14 residues. Trimming at V came to 5 bases and at J to 4 bases, leaving 6 bases not matched to a gene. Per the germline V gene, CDR1 is LGHNT and CDR2 is FRNRAP. The DNA for the CDR3 is TGTGCTAGTGGTACGGACAGGGGACTTTACGAGCAGTACTTC. Amino acid sequence: CASGTDRGLYEQYF.

CDR3 sequence: CASSPRTSYNEQFF. DNA of the CDR3: TGTGCCAGCAGCCCCCGGACTAGCTACAATGAGCAGTTCTTC. The V gene is TRBV7-2, the J gene TRBJ2-1, with 7 bases matching TRBD2. Germline V gene data show CDR1 as SGHTA and CDR2 as FQGNSA. The V and J ends lost 5 bases and 3 bases, in that order; junction bases with no gene match: 4. The CDR3 length is 14 residues.

In this sample, this clone turned up a few times. This rearrangement joins TRBV11-3 to TRBJ1-1; a weak D match, TRBD1 (5 bases). CDR1 and CDR2 from the germline V gene are SGHNT and YENEEA. The CDR3 is made up of 17 amino acids. Trimming shortened V by 0 bases and J by 1 base, and 15 bases separated the two germline ends. This CDR3 reads CASSLDGSGLGNTEAFF. The CDR3 bases are TGTGCCAGCAGCTTAGACGGATCAGGGCTGGGGAACACTGAAGCTTTCTTT.

The chain employs TRBV7-9 and TRBJ1-1; no definite D call. Germline CDR1 and CDR2: SEHNR and FQNEAQ (reference sequence). The CDR3 has 13 residues. Trimming took off 3 bases at V and 1 base at J, with 6 bases between the two ends. CDR3 coding DNA: TGTGCCAGCAGCTTGGCCACGAACACTGAAGCTTTCTTT. Its protein is CASSLATNTEAFF.

The chain has TRBV29-1 and TRBJ1-2; TRBD1 matches 10 bases. Germline values: CDR1 SQVTM, CDR2 ANQGSEA. Losses at the gene ends were 4 bases for V and 5 bases for J; bases not matched to a gene: 7. This CDR3 is 14 amino acids long. The DNA of the CDR3 is TGCAGCGTTGCTGGGGACAGGGGCCATTATGGCTACACCTTC. This encodes CSVAGDRGHYGYTF.

The V call is TRBV5-1, the J call TRBJ2-3, with D possibly matching TRBD1 (6 bases). V lost 4 bases and J 5 bases, leaving 17 bases between the germline ends. The CDR3 contains 15 residues. Germline lookup yields CDR1 SGHRS and CDR2 YFSETQ. The chain's CDR3 is CASSPGQLKGDTQYF. CDR3 nucleotide sequence: TGCGCCAGCAGCCCTGGACAGCTTAAGGGAGATACGCAGTATTTT.

This clone has just a few counts. The chain carries TRBV5-4 and TRBJ1-4; 7 nucleotides align to TRBD1. V lost 3 bases and J lost 6; bases outside the gene matches: 2. The length of the CDR3 is 13 residues. Germline assignment: CDR1 SGHNT and CDR2 YYREEE (reference sequence). This CDR3 is CASSSGGDEKLFF. CDR3 nucleotides: TGTGCCAGCAGCTCAGGGGGTGATGAAAAACTGTTTTTT.

This sequence joins TRBV5-4 and TRBJ2-7, with 7 positions matching TRBD1. The germline V gene encodes CDR1 SGHNT and CDR2 YYREEE (reference sequence). J lost 4 bases, V lost 4 bases, and 11 bases had no gene match. The CDR3 has 15 amino acids. Here the CDR3 reads CASSPTGTAEYEQYF. For the CDR3, the DNA is TGTGCCAGCAGCCCTACCGGGACAGCAGAATACGAGCAGTACTTC.

This clone was detected only a few times. Sequence at one end of the junction differs from germline and may be a read error. The chain uses TRBV7-7 and TRBJ2-5; possible D gene TRBD1, 5 bases. The CDR3 loop spans 13 amino acids. Germline CDR1 reads SSHAT; CDR2 reads FNYEAQ (reference sequence). CDR3 bases: TGTGCTAGCAGCACCAGGGATGTTGGGACCCAGTACTTC. As protein: CASSTRDVGTQYF.

This clone was picked up a small number of times. The rearrangement links TRBV5-5 to TRBJ2-2; D gene uncertain. Trimming shortened V by 2 bases and J by 10 bases, and 9 bases separated the two germline ends. Germline V lookup: CDR1 SGHKS, CDR2 YYEKEE (reference sequence). The CDR3 is 12 residues long. As DNA, the CDR3 is TGTGCCAGCAGCTTCAGAGCGCAGGAGCTGTTTTTT. This encodes CASSFRAQELFF.